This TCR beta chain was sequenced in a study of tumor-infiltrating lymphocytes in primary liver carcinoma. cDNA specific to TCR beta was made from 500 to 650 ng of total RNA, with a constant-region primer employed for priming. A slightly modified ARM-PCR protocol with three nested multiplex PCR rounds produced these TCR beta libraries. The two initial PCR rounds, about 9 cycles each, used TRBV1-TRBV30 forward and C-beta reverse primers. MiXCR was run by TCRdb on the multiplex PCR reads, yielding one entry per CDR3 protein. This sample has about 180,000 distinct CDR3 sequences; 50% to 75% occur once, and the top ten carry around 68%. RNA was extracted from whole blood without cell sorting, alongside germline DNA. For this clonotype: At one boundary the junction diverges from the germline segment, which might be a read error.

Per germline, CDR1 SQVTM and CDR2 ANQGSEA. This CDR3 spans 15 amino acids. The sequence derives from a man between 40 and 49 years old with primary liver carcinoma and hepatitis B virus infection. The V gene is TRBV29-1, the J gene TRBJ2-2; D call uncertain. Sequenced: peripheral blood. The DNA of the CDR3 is TGCAGCGTTGAAGACGCCGCGGAAGCCCCCGCGGAGCCGTTTTTT. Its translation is CSVEDAAEAPAEPFF.